This TCR beta chain was captured in a study of shared clonotypes between healthy human individuals. Study observations and caveats: Clonotypes which were not shared had lower generation probabilities than clonotypes that all four donors shared. Depth of sequencing was expected to influence donor clonotype sharing. Researchers found naive subsets generally carried larger estimated richness than memory subsets.

Each PCR replicate from the sorted subsets contained 200 to 250 ng DNA, which is about 31,000 T cell genomes. Here immunoSEQ multiplex PCR was the method, and the copy in TCRdb shows in-frame clones only, minus some. The table lists more than 550,000 clones, about 91% of them singletons. Terminally differentiated effector memory CD45RA+ cells were excluded by CCR7 positive selection of CD45RO-negative cells. On this clone: Its antigen remains unidentified.

The sample consisted of naive CD8+ T cells sorted from blood. This sequence originates from a man aged 30 to 39 in good health.

In DNA, the CDR3 is TGTGCCAGCAGTTCCCCGGGACAGGGTAAGGCAAAGCAGTACTTC. This encodes CASSSPGQGKAKQYF. The rearrangement joins TRBV28 to TRBJ2-7, with 9 bases aligning to TRBD1. The CDR3 runs to 15 residues. With V trimmed by 4 bases and J by 8 bases, 12 bases remained unmatched. The V gene's germline CDR1 is MDHEN and CDR2 SYDVKM.